The sequence of this T cell receptor beta chain was determined in a study of tumor-infiltrating T cells and Merkel cell polyomavirus (dated by TCRdb to about 2017). Broadly, across the study: In Merkel cell carcinoma patients, the study examined CD8+ T cells specific for the Merkel cell polyomavirus KLL epitope. The majority of whole-tumor samples consisted of approximately 23-micron curls cut from formalin-fixed, paraffin-embedded tissue blocks. Across the study, one tumor sample was obtained as a frozen nodal tumor digest and one as a flash-frozen core biopsy of a metastasis. Disease stage at presentation varied among the patients, and patient follow-up lasted a median of about 2.6 years, ranging from about 1.1 to 6.0 years. Patients received varied, non-standardized therapies including chemotherapy, radiation and immunotherapies. In 14 to 15 samples, KLL-tetramer-sorted cells taken from blood or tumor-infiltrating lymphocytes underwent TRB sequencing, as did some eleven matched whole-tumor samples. What the work shows at the level of the full study, not this receptor alone: A higher fraction of KLL-specific T cells within tumors (about 1.8-20% versus about 0-0.15%) was associated with significantly better MCC-specific survival. Only a single viral epitope was studied, so T cells against other Merkel cell polyomavirus epitopes were not captured. One limitation of the study is the small sample size (n ≈ 12 patients). More unique KLL-specific clonotypes in tumors (roughly 5-120 vs 0-3) was associated with a significant MCC-specific survival advantage (P = 0.0051). KLL-specific TRB repertoires were found to be diverse and largely private, with only one public clonotype, shared by two patients, identified among 400 or so unique sequences.

By immunohistochemistry, the tumors of all patients showed robust positive staining for Merkel cell polyomavirus Large T antigen. Twelve Merkel cell carcinoma patients were included, each with robust KLL-tetramer+ populations (above 0.04% of CD8+ T cells) in blood and/or cultured TIL. All patients were identified as Caucasian, and a median age of roughly 60 years (range about 50 to 85 years) was recorded. Lymph node tumors were analyzed for patients with unknown primaries presenting with nodal disease, or where primary tissue was insufficient. About this clone itself: Its antigen remains unidentified. No base-level quality is on record; no much larger clone is a single base apart.

The CDR3, cysteine through phenylalanine, is 16 amino acids long. Solely the CDR3 DNA is kept, with 48 bases framed from the first base. The germline V gene (reference sequence) supplies CDR1 SGHNT and CDR2 YYREEE. Trimming at the junction amounts to 4 bases on V and 0 bases on J, and the germline ends lie 13 bases apart. Library preparation was by the immunoSEQ multiplex PCR assay. Genomic DNA extraction, TRB sequencing and normalization were carried out by Adaptive Biotechnologies (Seattle, WA). On the authors' methods: To compute clonality, the Shannon entropy of productive TRB sequences was normalized by log2 of unique productive sequences and then subtracted from one. KLL-specific clonotypes in tumors were found by matching TCRbeta CDR3 amino acid sequences to the sequences from the tetramer-sorted sample of each patient. Entries here come from immuneACCESS through TCRdb and include only in-frame sequences with V and J called. Some clones fail to appear in such tables; in the studies checked, an unresolved V gene covers under half of the shortfall, and the cause of the remainder is unknown. The V and J calls and the clone size are those of that table, but D and trimming were determined from the DNA. The sample includes more than 20,000 clones, with about 85% observed a single time. The top ten clones comprise around 2.8% of the sample.

The specimen sequenced was lymph node tissue. The sequence came from a man aged 50 or older with Merkel cell carcinoma. This receptor chain uses TRBV5-4 and TRBJ2-2, with TRBD2 as a weak D call on 5 bases. In nucleotide form, the sequence is TGTGCCAGCAGCGCCAGCGGCTACGCGAACACCGGGGAGCTGTTTTTT. This codes for CASSASGYANTGELFF.